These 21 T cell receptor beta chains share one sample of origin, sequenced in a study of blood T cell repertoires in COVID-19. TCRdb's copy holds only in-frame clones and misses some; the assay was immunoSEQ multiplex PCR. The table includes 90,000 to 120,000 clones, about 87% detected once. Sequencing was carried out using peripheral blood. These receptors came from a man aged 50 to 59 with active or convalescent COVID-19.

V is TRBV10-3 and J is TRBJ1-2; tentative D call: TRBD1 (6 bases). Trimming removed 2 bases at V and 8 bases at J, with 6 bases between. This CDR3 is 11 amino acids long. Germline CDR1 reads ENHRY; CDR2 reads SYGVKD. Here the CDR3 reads CAISEGGGYTF. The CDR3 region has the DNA TGTGCCATCAGTGAGGGGGGCGGCTACACCTTC.

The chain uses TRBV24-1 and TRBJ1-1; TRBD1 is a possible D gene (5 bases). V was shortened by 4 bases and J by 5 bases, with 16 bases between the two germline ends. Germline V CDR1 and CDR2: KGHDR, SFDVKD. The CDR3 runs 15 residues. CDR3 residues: CATSDNLNGGTEAFF. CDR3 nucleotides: TGTGCCACCAGTGACAATCTGAACGGGGGGACTGAAGCTTTCTTT.

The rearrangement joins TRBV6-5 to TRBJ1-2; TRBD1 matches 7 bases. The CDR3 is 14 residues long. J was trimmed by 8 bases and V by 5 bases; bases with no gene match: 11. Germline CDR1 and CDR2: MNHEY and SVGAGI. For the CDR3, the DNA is TGTGCCAGCAGTACTCCGACAGGGCTTGGAGGCTACACCTTC. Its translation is CASSTPTGLGGYTF.

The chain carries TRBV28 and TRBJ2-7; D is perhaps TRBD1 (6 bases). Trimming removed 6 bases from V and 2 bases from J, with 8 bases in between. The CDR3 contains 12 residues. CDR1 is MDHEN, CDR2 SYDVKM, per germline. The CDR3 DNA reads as TGTGCCAGCAGCTACAGGGCCTACGAGCAGTACTTC. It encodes CASSYRAYEQYF.

The CDR3 sequence is CASSPRRAPSSGTQYF. The CDR3 coding sequence is TGTGCCAGTAGCCCCCGGAGGGCCCCCTCATCCGGTACGCAGTATTTT. The V and J genes are TRBV19 and TRBJ2-3, with a tentative D call TRBD2 (6 bases). The V gene lost 6 bases and the J gene lost 8 bases, with 24 bases spanning the gap. From germline, CDR1 is LNHDA and CDR2 SQIVND (reference sequence). This CDR3 is built from 16 residues.

CDR3 coding DNA: TGTGCCAGCAGCTTGGAAGAGCTCCACTACGAGCAGTACTTC. Translating gives CASSLEELHYEQYF. The V and J genes are TRBV5-8 and TRBJ2-7; D unclear. CDR3 length equals 14 residues. The germline V and J ends were trimmed by 0 bases and 3 bases, with 10 bases remaining between them. The germline V gene encodes CDR1 SGHTS and CDR2 YDEGEE.

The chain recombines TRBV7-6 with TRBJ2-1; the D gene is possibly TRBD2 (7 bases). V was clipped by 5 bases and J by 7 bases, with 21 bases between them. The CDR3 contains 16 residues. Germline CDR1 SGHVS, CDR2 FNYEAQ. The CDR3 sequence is CASSPPGAGAWNEQFF. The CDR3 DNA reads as TGTGCCAGCAGCCCCCCAGGGGCGGGAGCATGGAATGAGCAGTTCTTC. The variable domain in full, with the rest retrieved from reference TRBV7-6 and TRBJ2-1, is GAGVSQSPRYKVTKRGQDVALRCDPISGHVSLYWYRQALGQGPEFLTYFNYEAQQDKSGLPNDRFSAERPEGSISTLTIQRTEQRDSAMYRCASSPPGAGAWNEQFFGPGTRLTVL.

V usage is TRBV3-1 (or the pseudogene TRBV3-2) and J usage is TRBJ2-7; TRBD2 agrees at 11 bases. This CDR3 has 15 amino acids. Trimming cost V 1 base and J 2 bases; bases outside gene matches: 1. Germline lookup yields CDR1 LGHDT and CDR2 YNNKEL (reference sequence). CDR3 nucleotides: TGTGCCAGCAGCCAAGCTAGCGGGAGGCCCTACGAGCAGTACTTC. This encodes CASSQASGRPYEQYF.

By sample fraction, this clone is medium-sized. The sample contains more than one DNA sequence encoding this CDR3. CDR3 bases: TGTGCCAGCAGCGGAGGGAGGAATGAGCAGTTCTTC. Translated: CASSGGRNEQFF. The V gene is TRBV9, the J gene TRBJ2-1; maybe TRBD2 (6 bases). The ends were cut back, 3 bases at V and 7 bases at J, with 8 bases in the middle. The V gene's germline CDR1 is SGDLS and CDR2 YYNGEE. The CDR3 runs 12 residues.

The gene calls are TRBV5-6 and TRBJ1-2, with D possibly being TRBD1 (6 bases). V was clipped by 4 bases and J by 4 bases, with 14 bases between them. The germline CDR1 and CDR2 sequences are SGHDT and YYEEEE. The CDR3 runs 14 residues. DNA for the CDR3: TGTGCCAGCAGCGTTGGACAGAAGGTCTATGGCTACACCTTC. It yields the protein CASSVGQKVYGYTF.

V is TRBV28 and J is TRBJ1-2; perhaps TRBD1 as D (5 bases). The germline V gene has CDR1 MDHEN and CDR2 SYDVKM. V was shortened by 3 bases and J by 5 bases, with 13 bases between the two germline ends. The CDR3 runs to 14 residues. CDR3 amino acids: CASSFTRGGYGYTF. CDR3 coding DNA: TGTGCCAGCAGTTTTACTAGGGGAGGGTATGGCTACACCTTC.

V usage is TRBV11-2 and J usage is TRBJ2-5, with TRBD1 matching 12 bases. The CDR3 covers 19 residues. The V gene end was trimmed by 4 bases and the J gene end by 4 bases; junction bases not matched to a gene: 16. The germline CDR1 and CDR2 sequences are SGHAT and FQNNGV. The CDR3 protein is CASSSVGTGGFRKRETQYF. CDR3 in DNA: TGTGCCAGCAGCTCAGTCGGGACAGGGGGCTTCCGAAAACGAGAGACCCAGTACTTC.

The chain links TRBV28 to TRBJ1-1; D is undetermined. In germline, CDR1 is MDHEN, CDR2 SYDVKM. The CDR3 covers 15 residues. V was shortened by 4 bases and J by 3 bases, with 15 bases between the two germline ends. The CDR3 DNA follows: TGTGCCAGCAGTTCACCGGGGATTCTTCACACTGAAGCTTTCTTT. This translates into CASSSPGILHTEAFF. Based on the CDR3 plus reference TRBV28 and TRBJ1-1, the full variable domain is DVKVTQSSRYLVKRTGEKVFLECVQDMDHENMFWYRQDPGLGLRLIYFSYDVKMKEKGDIPEGYSVSREKKERFSLILESASTNQTSMYLCASSSPGILHTEAFFGQGTRLTVV.

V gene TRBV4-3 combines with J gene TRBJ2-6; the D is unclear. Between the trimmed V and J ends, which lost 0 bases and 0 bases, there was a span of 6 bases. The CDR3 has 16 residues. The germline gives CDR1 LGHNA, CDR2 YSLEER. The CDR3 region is CASSQDFSSGANVLTF. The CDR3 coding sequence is TGCGCCAGCAGCCAAGATTTCTCCTCTGGGGCCAACGTCCTGACTTTC.

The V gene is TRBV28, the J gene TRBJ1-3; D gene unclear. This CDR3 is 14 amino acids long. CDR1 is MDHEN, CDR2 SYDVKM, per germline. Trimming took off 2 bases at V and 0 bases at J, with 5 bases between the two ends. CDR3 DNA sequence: TGTGCCAGCAGTTTACACAGCTCTGGAAACACCATATATTTT. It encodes CASSLHSSGNTIYF.

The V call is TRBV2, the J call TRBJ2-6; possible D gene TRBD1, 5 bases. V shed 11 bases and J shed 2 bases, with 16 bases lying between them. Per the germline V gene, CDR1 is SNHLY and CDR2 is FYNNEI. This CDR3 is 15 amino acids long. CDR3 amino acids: CASKGVSPGANVLTF. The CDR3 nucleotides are TGTGCCTCAAAAGGGGTCTCTCCTGGGGCCAACGTCCTGACTTTC.

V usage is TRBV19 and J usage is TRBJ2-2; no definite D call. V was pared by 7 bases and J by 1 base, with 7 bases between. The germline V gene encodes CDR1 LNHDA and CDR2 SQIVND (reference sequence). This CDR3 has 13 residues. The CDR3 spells CASNRQNTGELFF. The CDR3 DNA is TGTGCCAGTAATAGACAGAACACCGGGGAGCTGTTTTTT.

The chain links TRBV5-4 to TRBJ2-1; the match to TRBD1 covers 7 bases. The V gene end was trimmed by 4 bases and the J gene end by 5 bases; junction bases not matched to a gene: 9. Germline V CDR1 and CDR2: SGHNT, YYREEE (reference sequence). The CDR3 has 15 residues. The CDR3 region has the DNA TGTGCCAGCAGCGCCGGACAGGCCGCAGACAATGAGCAGTTCTTC. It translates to CASSAGQAADNEQFF.

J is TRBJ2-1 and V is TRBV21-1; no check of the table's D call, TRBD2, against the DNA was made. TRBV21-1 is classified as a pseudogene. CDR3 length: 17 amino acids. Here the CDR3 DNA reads TGTGCCAGCAGCCCTGGTGCGGCACCGAGCTCCTACAATGAGCAGTTCTTC. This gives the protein CASSPGAAPSSYNEQFF.

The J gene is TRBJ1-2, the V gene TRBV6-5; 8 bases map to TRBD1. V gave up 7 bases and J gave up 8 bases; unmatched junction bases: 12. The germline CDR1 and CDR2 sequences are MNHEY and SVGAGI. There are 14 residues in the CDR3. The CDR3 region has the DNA TGTGCCAGCATCCCCCGGTGGGGGACAGGCGGCTACACCTTC. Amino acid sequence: CASIPRWGTGGYTF.

The CDR3 protein is CASSLGQGDNQPQHF. The CDR3 DNA follows: TGTGCCAGCAGTTTGGGACAGGGGGACAATCAGCCCCAGCATTTT. The V call is TRBV28, the J call TRBJ1-5; the match to TRBD1 covers 11 bases. CDR3 length: 15 residues. After removal of 3 bases from V and 3 bases from J, the junction contained 1 base not matched to a gene. The germline CDR1 and CDR2 sequences are MDHEN and SYDVKM.